The rows below give T cell receptor beta chains drawn from one sample of a study of blood T cells in healthy people across ages. One entry per CDR3 protein, called by TCRdb with MiXCR from the 5' RACE reads. The sample carries some 1 million distinct CDR3 sequences, 35% to 50% recorded once. Sequencing was performed on blood. These receptors were taken from a woman aged 55-75 years in good health. Each CDR3 is given with its conserved first and last residue. D genes are given only for firm matches. A row's size may be missing; if present it is once, few, many or a size class.

d_call,clone_size,j_call,v_call,cdr3_nt,cdr3_aa
.,few,TRBJ2-7,TRBV11-2,TGTGCCAGCAGCCTCGGGGCAGCACGCTCCTACGAGCAGTACTTC,CASSLGAARSYEQYF
TRBD1,.,TRBJ1-2,TRBV30,TGTGCCTGGAGCGGACAGGCCCGACCCACCTTC,CAWSGQARPTF
TRBD2,few,TRBJ2-7,TRBV28,TGTGCCAGCAGTTTACCGGGACTAGCGGGAAACGAGCAGTACTTC,CASSLPGLAGNEQYF
TRBD1,.,TRBJ1-5,TRBV7-9,TGTGCCAGCAGCTTGACAGGGGTTCAGCCCCAGCATTTT,CASSLTGVQPQHF
TRBD1,few,TRBJ2-5,TRBV4-1,TGCGCCAGCAGCCAATGGGACAGGGAAGAGACCCAGTACTTC,CASSQWDREETQYF
.,.,TRBJ2-1,TRBV9,TGTGCCAGCAGCGTGGGCAGGCGCCATGAGCAGTTCTTC,CASSVGRRHEQFF
.,.,TRBJ2-7,TRBV27,TGTGCCCCTTTAGAAGCAGGGCCCTACTACGAGCAGTACTTC,CAPLEAGPYYEQYF
.,.,TRBJ2-7,TRBV27,TGTGCCAGCAGTCCGCCCGACAGACCCTACGAGCAGTACTTC,CASSPPDRPYEQYF
.,.,TRBJ2-7,TRBV30,TGTGCCGGGAGAAATACCTACGAGCAGTACTTC,CAGRNTYEQYF
.,.,TRBJ2-5,TRBV29-1,TGCAGCGTTGTGGCAGCTCAAAAAGAGACCCAGTACTTC,CSVVAAQKETQYF
TRBD1,few,TRBJ2-3,TRBV28,TGTGCCAGCAGTACTCGACAGGGGGCCAAAGATACGCAGTATTTT,CASSTRQGAKDTQYF
TRBD1,few,TRBJ2-5,TRBV29-1,TGCAGCGTTGATGGGGGCGCAGGGGGCGGTCCAACAGAGACCCAGTACTTC,CSVDGGAGGGPTETQYF
TRBD1,.,TRBJ2-5,TRBV6-1,TGTGCCAGCAGTGTGGACAGGGGCGAGCGGGAGACCCAGTACTTC,CASSVDRGERETQYF
.,.,TRBJ1-2,TRBV4-1,TGCGCCAGCAGACCCGAAGTAGGGCTAAATTGGGTGAGCGGCTACACCTTC,CASRPEVGLNWVSGYTF
TRBD1,.,TRBJ1-1,TRBV7-6,TGTGCCAGCAGCGCGTTAGGACAGGGTGAAGCTTTCTTT,CASSALGQGEAFF
TRBD1,few,TRBJ1-6,TRBV6-6,TGTGCCAGCAGGACGACAGGGAGGAATTCACCCCTCCACTTT,CASRTTGRNSPLHF
TRBD1,.,TRBJ2-7,TRBV28,TGTGCCAGCACCCACCGGGACAGGGTCTCCTACGAGCAGTACTTC,CASTHRDRVSYEQYF
.,once,TRBJ2-1,TRBV21-1,TGTGCCAGCAGCACCGGACCCGGGACAGGGTACAATGAGCAGTTCTTC,CASSTGPGTGYNEQFF
.,.,TRBJ2-1,TRBV29-1,TGCAGCTCCCGGGGCGGGGTTGGGGGCGTAAATGAGCAGTTCTTC,CSSRGGVGGVNEQFF
.,few,TRBJ2-7,TRBV2,TGTGCCAGCATCCACAGGGGAGGCGAGCAGTACTTC,CASIHRGGEQYF
.,.,TRBJ2-3,TRBV9,TGTGCCAGCAGCGCCGCCCGGGGTTCTTTCACAGATACGCAGTATTTT,CASSAARGSFTDTQYF
TRBD2,.,TRBJ2-3,TRBV27,TGTGCCAGCAGTTTATATACTAGCGCACTCAGAACAGATACGCAGTATTTT,CASSLYTSALRTDTQYF
.,once,TRBJ2-6,TRBV4-1,TGCGCCAGCAGCCAAGATCGGCAGGGAACATCGGGGGCCAACGTCCTGACTTTC,CASSQDRQGTSGANVLTF
.,.,TRBJ2-5,TRBV20-1,TGCAGTGCTAGAGTGAGGCAGGGGCCACAAGAGACCCAGTACTTC,CSARVRQGPQETQYF
.,few,TRBJ2-7,TRBV20-1,TGCAGTGCCGCGATAGGTGCGTCGAGCTCCTACGAGCAGTACTTC,CSAAIGASSSYEQYF
TRBD2,.,TRBJ2-5,TRBV14,TGTGCCAGCAGCCAAGGATGGGTGCTAGCGGCTTATCAAGAGACCCAGTACTTC,CASSQGWVLAAYQETQYF
.,.,TRBJ1-1,TRBV5-1,TGCGCCAGCCGATCTCAGGGGATCACTGAAGCTTTCTTT,CASRSQGITEAFF
.,many,TRBJ2-3,TRBV12-3/TRBV12-4,TGTGCCAGCCGAAAAGGAACAGGCACAGATACGCAGTATTTT,CASRKGTGTDTQYF
.,.,TRBJ2-5,TRBV28,TGTGCCAGCAGTACAATACTAGGGGAGACCCAGTACTTC,CASSTILGETQYF
.,once,TRBJ2-1,TRBV5-6,TGTGCCAGCAGCCGGGACTTCGGAGGCAATGAGCAGTTCTTC,CASSRDFGGNEQFF
.,.,TRBJ2-7,TRBV28,TGTGCCAGCAGCCCTCACAGCTCTGGCGGCTACGAGCAGTACTTC,CASSPHSSGGYEQYF
.,.,TRBJ2-7,TRBV19,TGTGCCAGTTCCAGGGGACTTCACGAGCAGTACTTC,CASSRGLHEQYF
.,few,TRBJ2-4,TRBV12-3/TRBV12-4,TGTGCCAGCAGTTTTTGGGAGGCCAAAAACATTCAGTACTTC,CASSFWEAKNIQYF
TRBD2,many,TRBJ2-1,TRBV15,TGTGCCACCAGCAGAGAGAGCAGAGGAACTAGCGGGAGGTTCCCCGGTGAGCAGTTCTTC,CATSRESRGTSGRFPGEQFF
TRBD2,few,TRBJ2-5,TRBV4-2,TGTGCCAGCAGCCGGACTAGCGGGATAGAGACCCAGTACTTC,CASSRTSGIETQYF
.,.,TRBJ2-5,TRBV3-1,TGTGCCAGCAGCCACGGTAAACAAGAGACCCAGTACTTC,CASSHGKQETQYF
.,.,TRBJ1-5,TRBV28,TGTGCCAGCAGTTCTCAACCCCCACGTGATCAGCCCCAGCATTTT,CASSSQPPRDQPQHF
.,few,TRBJ2-3,TRBV19,TGTGCCAGTAGACGGCCAGGGGAAGATACGCAGTATTTT,CASRRPGEDTQYF
.,few,TRBJ1-2,TRBV27,TGTGCCAGCAGTGTTTCGGGACGGAGGGGCTATGGCTACACCTTC,CASSVSGRRGYGYTF
TRBD2,.,TRBJ2-5,TRBV12-3/TRBV12-4,TGTGCCAGCAGTCAAAAACTAGCGGGAGTGCAAGAGACCCAGTACTTC,CASSQKLAGVQETQYF
.,.,TRBJ2-4,TRBV13,TGTGCCAGCAGCTCCCGAAAAAACATTCAGTACTTC,CASSSRKNIQYF
.,few,TRBJ2-4,TRBV2,TGTGCCAGCAGGGACCCTGGGGAGCAGTACTTC,CASRDPGEQYF
.,once,TRBJ2-7,TRBV18,TGTGCCAGCTCACCTTACGCACAGGGCATAACCTACGAGCAGTACTTC,CASSPYAQGITYEQYF
TRBD1,.,TRBJ2-4,TRBV30,TGTGCCTGGAGTATAAACAGGGGGGCGGAAAACATTCAGTACTTC,CAWSINRGAENIQYF
.,few,TRBJ2-3,TRBV4-2,TGTGCCAGCAACCCGCTGGCGGATACGCAGTATTTT,CASNPLADTQYF
.,.,TRBJ2-7,TRBV10-1,TGCGCCAGCAGTGAGTCAGTAGGGACCTACGAGCAGTACTTC,CASSESVGTYEQYF
TRBD1,many,TRBJ1-1,TRBV25-1,TGTGCCAGCAGTGAAGCGGGACAGGGGGTAGCTTTCTTT,CASSEAGQGVAFF
TRBD2,.,TRBJ2-3,TRBV4-2,TGTGCCAGCAGCATACGGACTAGCGGGGACACAGATACGCAGTATTTT,CASSIRTSGDTDTQYF
TRBD2,few,TRBJ2-1,TRBV20-1,TGCAGTGCTCAGAAGCGGGAGGGCCAGGATGAGCAGTTCTTC,CSAQKREGQDEQFF
.,.,TRBJ1-2,TRBV20-1,TGCAGTGCCAGCCCTTGGGATGGCTACACCTTC,CSASPWDGYTF
.,.,TRBJ1-2,TRBV7-2,TGTGCCAGCAGCTCTACTAGGGGGTCAGCTAACTATGGCTACACCTTC,CASSSTRGSANYGYTF
.,few,TRBJ1-5,TRBV2,TGTGCCAGCAGTGAAGGTCAGGAAAGCAATCAGCCCCAGCATTTT,CASSEGQESNQPQHF
.,.,TRBJ2-1,TRBV12-3/TRBV12-4,TGTGCCAGCACCAAGTCCACCCATCACAATGAGCAGTTCTTC,CASTKSTHHNEQFF
TRBD1,.,TRBJ2-7,TRBV19,TGTGCCAGTAGACAAGTCCAGGGGGCAGATGACGAGCAGTACTTC,CASRQVQGADDEQYF
TRBD1,.,TRBJ1-4,TRBV9,TGTGCCAGCAGCGTAGGTAGGACAGGGAATGAAAAACTGTTTTTT,CASSVGRTGNEKLFF